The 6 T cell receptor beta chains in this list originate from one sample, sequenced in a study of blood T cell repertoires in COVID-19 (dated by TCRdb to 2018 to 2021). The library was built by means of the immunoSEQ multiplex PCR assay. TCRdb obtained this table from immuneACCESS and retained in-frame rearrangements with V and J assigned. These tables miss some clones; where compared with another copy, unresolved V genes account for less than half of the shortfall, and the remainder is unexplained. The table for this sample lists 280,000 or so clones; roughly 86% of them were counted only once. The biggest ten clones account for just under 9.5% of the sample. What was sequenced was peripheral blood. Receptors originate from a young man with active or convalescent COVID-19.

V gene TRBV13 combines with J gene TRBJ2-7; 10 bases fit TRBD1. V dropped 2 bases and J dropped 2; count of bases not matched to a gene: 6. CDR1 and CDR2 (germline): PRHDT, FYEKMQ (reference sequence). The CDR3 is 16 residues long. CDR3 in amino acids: CASSLRTGGPTYEQYF. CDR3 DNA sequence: TGTGCCAGCAGCTTAAGGACAGGGGGACCAACCTACGAGCAGTACTTC.

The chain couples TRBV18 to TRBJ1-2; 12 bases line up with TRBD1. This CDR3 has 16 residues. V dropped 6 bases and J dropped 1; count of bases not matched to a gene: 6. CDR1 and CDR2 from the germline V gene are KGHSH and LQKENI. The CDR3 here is CASSPGTGGLNYGYTF. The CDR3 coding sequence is TGTGCCAGCTCCCCCGGGACAGGGGGCCTTAACTATGGCTACACCTTC.

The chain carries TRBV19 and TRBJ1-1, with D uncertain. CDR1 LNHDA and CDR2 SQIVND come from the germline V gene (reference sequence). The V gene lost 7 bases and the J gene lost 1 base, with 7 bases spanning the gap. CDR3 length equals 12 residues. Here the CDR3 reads CASKYGNTEAFF. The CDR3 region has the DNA TGTGCCAGTAAATACGGGAACACTGAAGCTTTCTTT. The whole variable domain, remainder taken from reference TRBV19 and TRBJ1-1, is DGGITQSPKYLFRKEGQNVTLSCEQNLNHDAMYWYRQDPGQGLRLIYYSQIVNDFQKGDIAEGYSVSREKKESFPLTVTSAQKNPTAFYLCASKYGNTEAFFGQGTRLTVV.

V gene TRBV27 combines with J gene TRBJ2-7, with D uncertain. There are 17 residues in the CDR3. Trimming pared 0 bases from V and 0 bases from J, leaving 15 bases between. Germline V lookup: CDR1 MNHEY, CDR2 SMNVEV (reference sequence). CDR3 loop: CASSLSKEPSYSYEQYF. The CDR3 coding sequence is TGTGCCAGCAGTTTATCGAAGGAGCCCTCTTACTCCTACGAGCAGTACTTC.

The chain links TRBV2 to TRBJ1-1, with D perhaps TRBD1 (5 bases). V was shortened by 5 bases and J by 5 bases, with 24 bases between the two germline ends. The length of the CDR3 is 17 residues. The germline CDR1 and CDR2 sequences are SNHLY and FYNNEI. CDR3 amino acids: CASSSSRGGPRVTEAFF. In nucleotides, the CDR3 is TGTGCCAGCAGTTCCTCCCGGGGGGGACCCCGGGTAACTGAAGCTTTCTTT.

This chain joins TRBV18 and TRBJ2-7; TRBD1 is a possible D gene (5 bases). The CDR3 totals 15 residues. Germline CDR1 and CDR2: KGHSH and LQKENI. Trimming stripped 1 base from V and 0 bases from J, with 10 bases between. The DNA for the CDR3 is TGTGCCAGCTCACCACAAGGACAAATCTCCTACGAGCAGTACTTC. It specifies CASSPQGQISYEQYF.